Shown below are 15 T cell receptor beta chains from a single sample sequenced in a study of monozygotic twins with inflammatory bowel disease. TCRdb reanalyzed the 5' RACE reads, giving one entry per CDR3 protein sequence and no DNA. The sample table includes about 210,000 distinct CDR3 sequences. The sample was blood. These receptors came from a human donor with ulcerative colitis or Crohn's disease, or a healthy co-twin of an affected twin (not recorded which).

V and J are TRBV7-2 and TRBJ2-3; the D call of TRBD1 rests on TCRdb alone, since no DNA is present to check it. CDR1 and CDR2 (germline): SGHTA, FQGNSA. CDR3 length: 15 amino acids. CDR3 sequence reads: CASSTRGSGADTQYF.

The J gene is TRBJ2-7, the V gene TRBV5-1; TCRdb proposes TRBD1, but this gene call is untestable without DNA. Germline V gene data show CDR1 as SGHRS and CDR2 as YFSETQ. This CDR3 contains 14 residues. The CDR3 loop is CASSLPGPILEQYF.

The rearrangement uses TRBV5-1 and TRBJ2-1; without DNA, the TCRdb call of TRBD1 cannot be checked. Germline V lookup: CDR1 SGHRS, CDR2 YFSETQ. The CDR3 contains 16 residues. The CDR3 here is CASSLDPPGQGDEQFF.

The rearrangement links TRBV2 to TRBJ2-5; the D call from TCRdb, TRBD2, cannot be confirmed without DNA. Germline CDR1 reads SNHLY; CDR2 reads FYNNEI. The CDR3 is made up of 13 amino acids. CDR3 amino acids: CASSDERVETQYF.

The chain has TRBV7-9 and TRBJ2-1. This CDR3 region has 13 residues. Germline V gene sequence: CDR1 SEHNR, CDR2 FQNEAQ (reference sequence). The CDR3 region is CASSSWSYNEQFF.

The chain carries TRBV20-1 and TRBJ2-4; TCRdb outputs TRBD2, but without DNA this stays unchecked. Germline V gene sequence: CDR1 DFQATT, CDR2 SNEGSKA (reference sequence). The CDR3 extends over 12 amino acids. The CDR3 sequence: CSGRPSGGSVYF.

This sequence joins TRBV5-1 and TRBJ2-1; the D gene TCRdb calls, TRBD1, cannot be checked with no DNA. Germline loops: CDR1 SGHRS, CDR2 YFSETQ. The CDR3 is made up of 15 amino acids. The CDR3 loop is CASKTGGGSYNEQFF.

The rearrangement joins TRBV2 to TRBJ1-2. Per germline, CDR1 SNHLY and CDR2 FYNNEI. The CDR3 loop spans 13 amino acids. CDR3: CASSDRAGYGYTF.

The chain links TRBV2 to TRBJ1-2. This CDR3 spans 14 amino acids. Per the germline V gene, CDR1 is SNHLY and CDR2 is FYNNEI. The CDR3 protein is CASNHGMGTYGYTF.

This sequence joins TRBV20-1 and TRBJ2-2; TCRdb's D call of TRBD1 is untestable without DNA. This CDR3 has 15 amino acids. Germline CDR1 is DFQATT and CDR2 is SNEGSKA (reference sequence). CDR3 protein: CSASGRGVDTGELFF.

The rearrangement uses TRBV3-1 and TRBJ1-5; lacking DNA, the TRBD1 call made by TCRdb goes unchecked. The CDR3 totals 16 residues. Per germline, CDR1 LGHDT and CDR2 YNNKEL (reference sequence). CDR3 region: CASSQDQTGINQPQHF. Variable domain in full (rest from reference TRBV3-1 and TRBJ1-5): DTAVSQTPKYLVTQMGNDKSIKCEQNLGHDTMYWYKQDSKKFLKIMFSYNNKELIINETVPNRFSPKSPDKAHLNLHINSLELGDSAVYFCASSQDQTGINQPQHFGDGTRLSIL.

This chain uses TRBV4-1 with TRBJ2-3; TCRdb reports TRBD2, a call that lacks DNA to check it against. Germline V CDR1 and CDR2: MGHRA, YSYEKL. The CDR3 is 15 amino acids. CDR3 sequence reads: CASSPGLRPTDTQYF.

The J gene is TRBJ2-5, the V gene TRBV7-2. The CDR3 loop spans 13 amino acids. The germline V gene has CDR1 SGHTA and CDR2 FQGNSA. This CDR3 reads CASSFQYQETQYF.

The rearrangement uses TRBV6-1 and TRBJ1-6. The CDR3 extends over 15 amino acids. Per germline, CDR1 MNHNS and CDR2 SASEGT. The CDR3 reads CASSVGAGGTSPLHF.

This chain uses TRBV27 with TRBJ1-6; TCRdb's D gene call, TRBD1, goes unchecked for lack of DNA. Germline assignment: CDR1 MNHEY and CDR2 SMNVEV (reference sequence). CDR3 length: 18 amino acids. CDR3: CASSLSGTFSTYNSPLHF.